This TCR beta chain was retrieved from a study of Ad26.COV2.S vaccination and SARS-CoV-2 variants. Across the whole study: Each vaccinee took Ad26.COV2.S intramuscularly, once or twice 56 days apart.

Trimming left V 2 bases short and J 2 bases short, with 14 bases between. Per the germline V gene, CDR1 is SGHRS and CDR2 is YFSETQ. CDR3 size: 16 residues. The repertoire was sequenced with immunoSEQ multiplex PCR; TCRdb's copy has only in-frame clones and lacks some. The table lists about 680,000 clones, about 90% of them singletons. Specified treatment: around 19 received Ad26.COV2.S at low or high dose, single or two shots; roughly 5 received placebo; per-sample allocation not given. Day 63 after the first injection of vaccine or placebo was the sampling time. The chain has TRBV5-1 and TRBJ2-1, with D perhaps TRBD1 or TRBD2 (5 bases each). The sequence was obtained from a person aged 18-65 years who received the Ad26.COV2.S COVID-19 vaccine or a placebo. The sequencing here drew on peripheral blood, taken in a trial of Ad26.COV2.S vaccine versus placebo. CDR3: CASSFAGTRTYNEQFF. The CDR3 DNA reads as TGCGCCAGCAGCTTCGCCGGGACGAGAACCTACAATGAGCAGTTCTTC.